A single sample is the source of the 16 T cell receptor beta chains below, sequenced in a study of shared clonotypes between healthy human individuals. Using immunoSEQ multiplex PCR, the repertoire was profiled, and TCRdb retains in-frame clones only, with some absent. The sample lists hundreds of thousands of clones; almost 97% were seen once. The source material was naive CD4+ T cells sorted from blood. The subset: CD45RA+ positively selected. The receptors here all came from a woman aged 25 to 39 in good health.

The chain uses TRBV19 and TRBJ2-5, with TRBD2 matching over 10 bases. Germline assignment: CDR1 LNHDA and CDR2 SQIVND (reference sequence). The J segment lost 2 bases and the V segment lost 4 bases, leaving 7 bases of the junction unmatched. The CDR3 runs 16 residues. CDR3 nucleotide sequence: TGTGCCAGTAGTAAGCGGGGACTAGCGATACAAGAGACCCAGTACTTC. Its translation is CASSKRGLAIQETQYF.

This chain links TRBV19 with TRBJ2-4; D is ambiguous. The CDR3 runs 14 residues. CDR1 and CDR2 from the germline V gene are LNHDA and SQIVND (reference sequence). V was clipped by 6 bases and J by 3 bases, with 12 bases between them. CDR3 DNA: TGTGCCAGTAGCCCCTCACAAGGCAAAAACATTCAGTACTTC. As protein: CASSPSQGKNIQYF.

The rearrangement uses TRBV19 and TRBJ2-7, with TRBD1 matching 10 bases. V shed 1 base and J 1 base; nucleotides not matched to a gene: 7. The CDR3 loop spans 17 amino acids. Germline CDR1 LNHDA, CDR2 SQIVND (reference sequence). The CDR3 region is CASSIANRGQGSYEQYF. CDR3 in DNA: TGTGCCAGTAGTATAGCAAATCGGGGACAGGGGTCCTACGAGCAGTACTTC.

This sequence joins TRBV7-9 and TRBJ2-5; TRBD1 is a possible D gene (5 bases). The end of the DNA fits TRBJ2-7 better, so the J call may be wrong. There are 15 residues in the CDR3. The V gene's germline CDR1 is SEHNR and CDR2 FQNEAQ (reference sequence). CDR3 protein: CASSTQRQRLDEQYF. CDR3 in DNA: TGTGCCAGCAGTACCCAGAGACAGAGGCTCGACGAGCAGTACTTC.

The rearrangement links TRBV19 to TRBJ2-1; D is possibly TRBD1 or TRBD2 (5 bases each). V was trimmed by 2 bases and J by 4 bases, leaving 9 bases between them. The length of the CDR3 is 14 residues. Germline assignment: CDR1 LNHDA and CDR2 SQIVND (reference sequence). CDR3 sequence: CASSIWGRYNEQFF. For the CDR3, the DNA is TGTGCCAGTAGTATATGGGGGAGATACAATGAGCAGTTCTTC.

This chain joins TRBV29-1 and TRBJ2-7, with TRBD1 as a possible D gene (7 bases). The V end lost 6 bases, the J end lost 3 bases, and 12 bases lay between the germline ends. Germline assignment: CDR1 SQVTM and CDR2 ANQGSEA. The CDR3 extends over 12 amino acids. The DNA of the CDR3 is TGCAGCGTGGCGGGACAGAACTACGAGCAGTACTTC. Amino acid sequence: CSVAGQNYEQYF.

This chain uses TRBV27 with TRBJ2-1; 12 bases map to TRBD2. V gave up 5 bases and J gave up 4 bases; unmatched junction bases: 6. The CDR3 is 16 residues long. The germline gives CDR1 MNHEY, CDR2 SMNVEV (reference sequence). DNA for the CDR3: TGTGCCAGCAGTCGACTAGCGGGAGTATCGTACAATGAGCAGTTCTTC. Translating gives CASSRLAGVSYNEQFF.

The chain joins TRBV7-3 to TRBJ2-1; D possibly corresponds to TRBD1 (6 bases). The CDR3 is made up of 14 amino acids. Germline CDR1 is SGHTA and CDR2 is FQGTGA. The germline V and J ends were trimmed by 5 bases and 7 bases, with 15 bases remaining between them. The CDR3: CASSTSGTINEQFF. The CDR3 DNA is TGTGCCAGCAGCACCTCCGGGACAATTAATGAGCAGTTCTTC.

The chain carries TRBV7-2 and TRBJ2-7; D tentatively fits TRBD1 or TRBD2 (5 bases each). The V and J ends lost 4 bases and 2 bases respectively, with 18 bases between them. Germline loops: CDR1 SGHTA, CDR2 FQGNSA. The CDR3 extends over 16 amino acids. The CDR3 loop is CASSSLNRDGPYEQYF. The CDR3, as DNA: TGTGCCAGCAGCTCTCTCAACCGGGACGGACCCTACGAGCAGTACTTC.

The chain couples TRBV7-2 to TRBJ2-7, with TRBD2 matching over 11 bases. The length of the CDR3 is 15 residues. J gave up 7 bases and V 2 bases, and 7 bases lay outside the gene matches. Germline V gene lookup returns CDR1 SGHTA and CDR2 FQGNSA. CDR3 residues: CASSLKTSGKGEQYF. CDR3 in DNA: TGTGCCAGCAGCTTAAAGACTAGCGGGAAAGGAGAGCAGTACTTC.

V and J are TRBV7-7 and TRBJ2-6; no reliable D call. The CDR3 consists of 18 residues. CDR1 SSHAT and CDR2 FNYEAQ come from the germline V gene (reference sequence). V was clipped by 5 bases and J by 5 bases, with 22 bases between them. CDR3 sequence reads: CASSGLIVPQSRANVLTF. CDR3 sequence (DNA): TGTGCCAGCAGCGGATTGATAGTGCCACAAAGTCGGGCCAACGTCCTGACTTTC.

The gene calls are TRBV4-2 and TRBJ2-7, with D uncertain. CDR1 and CDR2 (germline): LGHNA, YNFKEQ. The V end lost 0 bases, the J end lost 7 bases, and 13 bases lay between the germline ends. This CDR3 has 14 amino acids. The CDR3 DNA sequence: TGTGCCAGCAGCCAAGATAAGGCCTTGAGGGAGCAGTACTTC. Translated, it gives CASSQDKALREQYF.

V is TRBV28 and J is TRBJ1-5; TRBD1 agrees at 8 bases. There are 14 residues in the CDR3. Germline assignment: CDR1 MDHEN and CDR2 SYDVKM. J was trimmed by 3 bases and V by 7 bases; bases with no gene match: 5. CDR3 DNA sequence: TGTGCCAGCAATCGGGACAGGATCAATCAGCCCCAGCATTTT. Protein product: CASNRDRINQPQHF.

The rearrangement uses TRBV4-1 and TRBJ1-5; perhaps TRBD1 as D (5 bases). Looked up from germline, CDR1 is MGHRA and CDR2 is YSYEKL. V dropped 0 bases and J dropped 3 bases, with 6 bases sitting between them. CDR3 size: 14 residues. The CDR3 here is CASSQEGANQPQHF. For the CDR3, the DNA is TGCGCCAGCAGCCAAGAAGGGGCCAATCAGCCCCAGCATTTT.

The chain recombines TRBV18 with TRBJ1-6; TRBD1 matches 7 bases. V dropped 5 bases and J dropped 6; count of bases not matched to a gene: 10. Germline V CDR1 and CDR2: KGHSH, LQKENI. The CDR3 has 16 amino acids. The CDR3 sequence: CASSNEAGTANSPLHF. The CDR3 DNA sequence: TGTGCCAGCTCAAACGAGGCCGGGACAGCTAATTCACCCCTCCACTTT.

This sequence joins TRBV11-2 and TRBJ2-5; TRBD2 matches at 13 bases. The CDR3 extends over 16 amino acids. Trimming cost V 5 bases and J 4 bases; bases outside gene matches: 7. Germline V CDR1 and CDR2: SGHAT, FQNNGV. In DNA, the CDR3 is TGTGCCAGCAGCCTCGGACTAGCGGGAGTTGGAGAGACCCAGTACTTC. This encodes CASSLGLAGVGETQYF.